These 32 T cell receptor beta chains were sequenced from one sample in a study of radiotherapy plus CTLA-4 blockade in lung cancer. Data came from immunoSEQ multiplex PCR; TCRdb stores just in-frame clones and leaves some out. The table has roughly 120,000 clones, more than 75% seen once; the top ten hold 3.3%. The specimen was peripheral blood, collected from a patient treated with radiotherapy plus ipilimumab. The receptors shown here come from a human donor with non-small cell lung cancer that progressed on radiotherapy plus ipilimumab. Some clones in this sample may be carry-over from other donors' samples.

V usage is TRBV19 and J usage is TRBJ1-1, with 8 bases matching TRBD1. This CDR3 has 16 residues. Losses at the gene ends were 4 bases for V and 0 bases for J; bases not matched to a gene: 7. Germline V CDR1 and CDR2: LNHDA, SQIVND (reference sequence). CDR3 nucleotides: TGTGCCAGTAGTAAAACAGGGGGAATCATGAACACTGAAGCTTTCTTT. As protein: CASSKTGGIMNTEAFF.

The gene calls are TRBV7-3 and TRBJ2-3; 13 bases map to TRBD2. Per the germline V gene, CDR1 is SGHTA and CDR2 is FQGTGA. V lost 5 bases to trimming and J lost 2 bases; unmatched junction nucleotides: 4. This CDR3 region has 16 residues. The CDR3 coding sequence is TGTGCCAGCAGCACGACTAGCGGGGGGCCCACAGATACGCAGTATTTT. Residues: CASSTTSGGPTDTQYF.

J is TRBJ2-1 and V is TRBV20-1; D might be TRBD2 (6 bases). V shed 7 bases and J shed 8 bases, with 12 bases lying between them. The CDR3 loop spans 11 amino acids. From germline, CDR1 is DFQATT and CDR2 SNEGSKA (reference sequence). CDR3 coding DNA: TGCAGTGTCCCCCGGGGGTATGAGCAGTTCTTC. Residues: CSVPRGYEQFF.

This rearrangement joins TRBV6-5 to TRBJ1-1; D is perhaps TRBD1 (5 bases). There are 13 residues in the CDR3. Germline loops: CDR1 MNHEY, CDR2 SVGAGI. V was cut by 6 bases and J by 1 base, with 9 bases left in between. In DNA form, the CDR3 reads TGTGCCAGCAGGTACCAGGGGAACACTGAAGCTTTCTTT. Its translation is CASRYQGNTEAFF.

The gene calls are TRBV10-3 and TRBJ1-1, with 8 bases lining up with TRBD1. The CDR3 totals 14 residues. Germline trimming cut 4 bases from V and 1 base from J; bases unmatched to any gene: 2. The V gene's germline CDR1 is ENHRY and CDR2 SYGVKD. CDR3 DNA sequence: TGTGCCATCAGTGTGACAGGGGCGAACACTGAAGCTTTCTTT. Translation: CAISVTGANTEAFF.

This chain links TRBV4-3 with TRBJ2-2; TRBD1 agrees at 8 bases. CDR3 size: 16 residues. V shed 1 base and J 4 bases; nucleotides not matched to a gene: 5. CDR1 is LGHNA, CDR2 YSLEER, per germline. DNA for the CDR3: TGCGCCAGCAGCCAAGGACAGGGGATCGGCACCGGGGAGCTGTTTTTT. Its translation: CASSQGQGIGTGELFF.

This rearrangement joins TRBV6-4 to TRBJ2-5, with 14 bases matching TRBD2. CDR1 is MRHNA, CDR2 SNTAGT, per germline. This CDR3 has 16 amino acids. The trim removed 3 bases at V and 1 base at J, leaving 1 base unmatched. CDR3 residues: CASSEGTSGGQETQYF. The CDR3 DNA sequence: TGTGCCAGCAGTGAGGGGACTAGCGGGGGCCAAGAGACCCAGTACTTC.

The chain uses TRBV25-1 and TRBJ1-4, with 7 bases matching TRBD1. Germline CDR1 is MGHDK and CDR2 is SYGVNS. Losses at the gene ends were 7 bases for V and 5 bases for J; bases not matched to a gene: 4. The CDR3 runs to 13 residues. CDR3 loop: CASMGTANEKLFF. The CDR3 DNA sequence: TGTGCCAGCATGGGGACAGCAAATGAAAAACTGTTTTTT.

This chain connects TRBV4-3 to TRBJ1-2, with TRBD1 as a possible D gene (5 bases). V was trimmed by 0 bases and J by 8 bases, leaving 19 bases between them. CDR1 and CDR2 from the germline V gene are LGHNA and YSLEER. CDR3 length: 16 residues. Here the CDR3 reads CASSQDFGHLIGGYTF. The CDR3 bases are TGCGCCAGCAGCCAAGATTTCGGACACCTTATCGGGGGCTACACCTTC.

This chain joins TRBV4-3 and TRBJ2-1; TRBD2 matches 12 bases. The CDR3 runs to 17 residues. Germline-derived CDR1 and CDR2 are LGHNA and YSLEER. J was trimmed by 4 bases and V by 6 bases; bases with no gene match: 10. This chain's CDR3 is CASSRLAGGLDYNEQFF. Here the CDR3 DNA reads TGCGCCAGCAGTCGGCTAGCGGGGGGGTTAGATTACAATGAGCAGTTCTTC.

The rearrangement joins TRBV6-5 to TRBJ1-5; D is ambiguous. Germline V CDR1 and CDR2: MNHEY, SVGAGI. V lost 4 bases and J lost 4, with 2 bases in between. The CDR3 has 11 residues. CDR3 nucleotide sequence: TGTGCCAGCAGTTCAAATCAGCCCCAGCATTTT. Amino acid sequence: CASSSNQPQHF.

The chain employs TRBV2 and TRBJ2-5; the D gene could be TRBD1 or TRBD2 (6 bases each). This CDR3 is built from 14 residues. The germline V gene has CDR1 SNHLY and CDR2 FYNNEI. The ends were cut back, 8 bases at V and 7 bases at J, with 20 bases in the middle. CDR3 bases: TGTGCCAGCCGCCGCGATAGGGGGGTCGGGACCCAGTACTTC. It yields the protein CASRRDRGVGTQYF.

V usage is TRBV4-3 and J usage is TRBJ1-2, with D unresolved. CDR3 length equals 13 residues. V lost 6 bases, J lost 8 bases, and 16 bases lay in between. CDR1 LGHNA and CDR2 YSLEER come from the germline V gene. The CDR3 sequence is CASSPLVGYGYTF. CDR3 DNA: TGCGCCAGCAGTCCCCTCGTCGGGTACGGCTACACCTTC.

This clone was recorded a few times. This sequence joins TRBV6-5 and TRBJ2-2; 7 bases align to TRBD2. Germline V CDR1 and CDR2: MNHEY, SVGAGI. The trim removed 6 bases at V and 6 bases at J, leaving 10 bases unmatched. This CDR3 comprises 15 residues. The CDR3 region is CASRWTSGLPGELFF. DNA of the CDR3: TGTGCCAGCAGGTGGACTAGTGGGTTGCCCGGGGAGCTGTTTTTT.

This clone was recorded a few times. The chain employs TRBV7-9 and TRBJ2-7, with a weak D call TRBD1 (7 bases). Deletions cut 11 bases from V and 3 bases from J, with 14 bases between. This CDR3 region has 12 residues. CDR1 is SEHNR and CDR2 is FQNEAQ in the germline V gene (reference sequence). CDR3 sequence reads: CAGGTADYEQYF. CDR3 nucleotides: TGTGCCGGGGGGACAGCCGACTACGAGCAGTACTTC.

The chain has TRBV18 and TRBJ2-3; 9 bases match TRBD1. The CDR3 totals 15 residues. Trimming took 3 bases from V and 1 from J; bases not matched to a gene: 2. From germline, CDR1 is KGHSH and CDR2 LQKENI. The CDR3 DNA reads TGTGCCAGCTCACCGGGACAGGGACGCACAGATACGCAGTATTTT. It yields the protein CASSPGQGRTDTQYF.

The V and J genes are TRBV18 and TRBJ2-7; no firm D call. CDR3 size: 12 residues. V lost 5 bases and J 1 base, leaving 6 bases between the germline ends. In germline, CDR1 is KGHSH, CDR2 LQKENI. CDR3 sequence: CASSSDSYEQYF. The CDR3 nucleotides read TGTGCCAGCTCATCAGATTCCTACGAGCAGTACTTC. Complete variable domain (other parts from reference TRBV18 and TRBJ2-7): NAGVMQNPRHLVRRRGQEARLRCSPMKGHSHVYWYRQLPEEGLKFMVYLQKENIIDESGMPKERFSAEFPKEGPSILRIQQVVRGDSAAYFCASSSDSYEQYFGPGTRLTVT.

This chain uses TRBV29-1 with TRBJ1-2, with 8 bases matching TRBD1. The CDR3 is 18 residues long. Germline V gives CDR1 SQVTM, CDR2 ANQGSEA. The trim removed 3 bases at V and 3 bases at J, leaving 18 bases unmatched. DNA of the CDR3: TGCAGCGTTGAGGTTTGGCGACCTACAGGGGGTTCACACTATGGCTACACCTTC. It translates to CSVEVWRPTGGSHYGYTF. Based on the CDR3 plus reference TRBV29-1 and TRBJ1-2, the full variable domain is SAVISQKPSRDICQRGTSLTIQCQVDSQVTMMFWYRQQPGQSLTLIATANQGSEATYESGFVIDKFPISRPNLTFSTLTVSNMSPEDSSIYLCSVEVWRPTGGSHYGYTFGSGTRLTVV.

This sequence joins TRBV11-3 and TRBJ2-3; D is unresolved. Germline V gives CDR1 SGHNT, CDR2 YENEEA. This CDR3 has 11 residues. Deletions cut 1 base from V and 7 bases from J, with 3 bases between. The CDR3 coding sequence is TGTGCCAGCAGCTTAGGCAATACGCAGTATTTT. Translation: CASSLGNTQYF.

The gene calls are TRBV29-1 and TRBJ1-2, with no clear D. Trimming removed 2 bases from V and 5 bases from J, with 12 bases in between. Germline V lookup: CDR1 SQVTM, CDR2 ANQGSEA. The CDR3 contains 13 residues. CDR3 nucleotide sequence: TGCAGCGTTGAAAGGGTTACTCTATATGGCTACACCTTC. Protein product: CSVERVTLYGYTF.

The CDR3 protein is CASSQVGDYTTYEQYF. CDR3 bases: TGTGCCAGCAGCCAAGTTGGCGACTATACGACCTACGAGCAGTACTTC. The V and J genes are TRBV4-2 and TRBJ2-5; D may be TRBD2 (5 bases). The last part of the DNA fits TRBJ2-7 better; the J call may be wrong. Germline CDR1 is LGHNA and CDR2 is YNFKEQ. The CDR3 is made up of 16 amino acids.

The V call is TRBV7-8, the J call TRBJ1-4; 8 positions match TRBD1. The V segment lost 1 base and the J segment 8 bases; nucleotides outside the gene matches: 9. Germline V CDR1 and CDR2: SGHVS, FQNEAQ. This CDR3 comprises 16 residues. Here the CDR3 reads CASSLGPQGAREKLFF. DNA for the CDR3: TGTGCCAGCAGCTTAGGCCCCCAGGGGGCTCGGGAAAAACTGTTTTTT.

The chain carries TRBV7-9 and TRBJ2-7; D may be TRBD2 (7 bases). V was pared by 5 bases and J by 5 bases, with 22 bases between. Germline CDR1 and CDR2: SEHNR and FQNEAQ (reference sequence). The CDR3 length is 16 residues. The DNA for the CDR3 is TGTGCCAGCAGCCCGAGACCCGGGGGGCGTAAGAACGAGCAGTACTTC. The encoded protein is CASSPRPGGRKNEQYF.

V gene TRBV2 combines with J gene TRBJ2-1, with 7 bases that match TRBD1. After removal of 6 bases from V and 7 bases from J, the junction contained 9 bases not matched to a gene. The CDR3 has 14 residues. Germline assignment: CDR1 SNHLY and CDR2 FYNNEI. The CDR3 DNA reads as TGTGCCAGCAGACAGGACAGGCCGGGGAATGAGCAGTTCTTC. Amino acid sequence: CASRQDRPGNEQFF.

The chain recombines TRBV7-3 with TRBJ1-1, with a weak D call TRBD1 (5 bases). The germline V and J ends were trimmed by 2 bases and 1 base, with 11 bases remaining between them. The CDR3 runs to 15 residues. Germline V lookup: CDR1 SGHTA, CDR2 FQGTGA. CDR3 amino acids: CASSLRAGRNTEAFF. DNA for the CDR3: TGTGCCAGCAGCTTACGGGCAGGGAGGAACACTGAAGCTTTCTTT.

V gene TRBV9 combines with J gene TRBJ1-6, with TRBD1 matching 8 bases. The germline CDR1 and CDR2 sequences are SGDLS and YYNGEE. CDR3 length equals 14 residues. V was clipped by 7 bases and J by 7 bases; unmatched bases: 7. DNA for the CDR3: TGTGCCAGCGCGGGGCAGGGGGCGAATTCACCCCTCCACTTT. It codes for CASAGQGANSPLHF.

V is TRBV5-1 and J is TRBJ2-1, with 9 bases identical to TRBD2. V lost 0 bases to trimming and J lost 9 bases; unmatched junction nucleotides: 4. CDR3 size: 14 residues. The germline gives CDR1 SGHRS, CDR2 YFSETQ. DNA of the CDR3: TGCGCCAGCAGCTTGGTTGCTAGCGGGGTTGAGCAGTTCTTC. The encoded protein is CASSLVASGVEQFF.

The chain combines TRBV7-2 with TRBJ2-7; 8 bases are shared with TRBD1. Germline V CDR1 and CDR2: SGHTA, FQGNSA. V was clipped by 5 bases and J by 1 base; unmatched bases: 7. The CDR3 length is 15 residues. CDR3 in amino acids: CASSSRDRWSYEQYF. The CDR3 DNA sequence: TGTGCCAGCAGCAGCCGGGACAGGTGGTCCTACGAGCAGTACTTC.

In the case of this clone: This sample also contains other DNA sequences that code for the same CDR3. This chain uses TRBV7-9 with TRBJ2-1; a weak D match, TRBD2 (6 bases). CDR3 length: 12 amino acids. The germline CDR1 and CDR2 sequences are SEHNR and FQNEAQ (reference sequence). Trimming stripped 5 bases from V and 14 bases from J, with 16 bases between. In nucleotides, the CDR3 is TGTGCCAGCAGCCTATTGAAGGGGAGGAAGTTCTTC. It is translated as CASSLLKGRKFF.

This clone was found a few times. CDR3 residues: CASSLERGSEQYF. The CDR3 DNA reads as TGTGCCAGCAGCTTAGAGCGGGGTTCCGAGCAGTACTTC. V is TRBV7-2 and J is TRBJ2-7; 7 bases map to TRBD2. The CDR3 has 13 amino acids. V was pared by 1 base and J by 6 bases, with 3 bases of the junction left unmatched. Germline values: CDR1 SGHTA, CDR2 FQGNSA.

The chain joins TRBV7-2 to TRBJ2-5, with D tentatively TRBD2 (6 bases). CDR1 SGHTA and CDR2 FQGNSA come from the germline V gene. This CDR3 has 16 amino acids. The ends were cut back, 4 bases at V and 7 bases at J, with 22 bases in the middle. The CDR3 DNA sequence: TGTGCCAGCAGCTCTTCAGGGTGGGGGGTCCCAGGGACCCAGTACTTC. Amino acid sequence: CASSSSGWGVPGTQYF.

The chain recombines TRBV5-1 with TRBJ2-5; tentatively, D is TRBD2 (5 bases). Germline CDR1 SGHRS, CDR2 YFSETQ. The V gene lost 4 bases and the J gene lost 2 bases, with 9 bases spanning the gap. The CDR3 has 13 amino acids. The CDR3, as DNA: TGCGCCAGCAGCAGGGAGACACAAGAGACCCAGTACTTC. Its protein is CASSRETQETQYF.